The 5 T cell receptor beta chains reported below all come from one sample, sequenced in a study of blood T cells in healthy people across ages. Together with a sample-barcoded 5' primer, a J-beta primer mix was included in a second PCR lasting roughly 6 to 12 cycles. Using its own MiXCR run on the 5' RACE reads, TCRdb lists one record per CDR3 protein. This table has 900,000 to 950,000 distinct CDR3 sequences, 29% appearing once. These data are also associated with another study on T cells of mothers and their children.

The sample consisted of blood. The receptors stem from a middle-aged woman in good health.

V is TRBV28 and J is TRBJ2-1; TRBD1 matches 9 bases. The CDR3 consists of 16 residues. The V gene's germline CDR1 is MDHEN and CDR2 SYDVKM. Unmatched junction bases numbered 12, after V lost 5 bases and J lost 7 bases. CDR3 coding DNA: TGTGCCAGCAGTCTTACCGGGACAGGGTCATCAAATGAGCAGTTCTTC. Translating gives CASSLTGTGSSNEQFF.

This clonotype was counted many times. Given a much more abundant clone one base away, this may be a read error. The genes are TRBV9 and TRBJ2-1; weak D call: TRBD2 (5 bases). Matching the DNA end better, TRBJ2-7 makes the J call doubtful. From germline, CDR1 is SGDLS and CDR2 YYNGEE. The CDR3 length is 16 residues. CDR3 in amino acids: CASTRFMGSSYNEQYF. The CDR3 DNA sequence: TGTGCCAGCACCCGTTTTATGGGGAGCTCCTACAATGAGCAGTACTTC.

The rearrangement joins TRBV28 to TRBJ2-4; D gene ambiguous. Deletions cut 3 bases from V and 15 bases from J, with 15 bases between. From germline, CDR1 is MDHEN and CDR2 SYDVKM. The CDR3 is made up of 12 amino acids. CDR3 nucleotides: TGTGCCAGCAGTTTTGGGGATCCGATCCTGTACTTC. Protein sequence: CASSFGDPILYF.

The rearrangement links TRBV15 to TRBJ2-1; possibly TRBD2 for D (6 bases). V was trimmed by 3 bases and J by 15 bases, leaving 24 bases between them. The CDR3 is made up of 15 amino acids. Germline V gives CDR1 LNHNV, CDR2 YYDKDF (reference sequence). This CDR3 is CATSRGGPEKETLFF. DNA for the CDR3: TGTGCCACCAGCAGGGGGGGACCCGAGAAAGAGACCCTGTTCTTC.

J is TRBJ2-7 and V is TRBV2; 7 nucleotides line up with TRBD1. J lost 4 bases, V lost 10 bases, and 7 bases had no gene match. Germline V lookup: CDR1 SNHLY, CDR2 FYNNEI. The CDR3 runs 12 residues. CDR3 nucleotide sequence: TGTGCCACCCACAGGGGAGAGTACGAGCAGTACTTC. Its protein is CATHRGEYEQYF.